This TCR beta chain comes out of a study of molecular identifiers for immune sequencing clone quantification. General study findings and limits: Under 1% of molecules in naive cells, but over 99% of effector molecules, belonged to clones above 20 RNA copies.

Using its own MiXCR run on the PCR reads, TCRdb lists one record per CDR3 protein. Seen here are 250,000 to 400,000 distinct CDR3 sequences, roughly 23% observed once, and the top ten hold 0.7% to 0.9%. This clonotype was observed many times. The antigen remains undetermined. From roughly 20,000 to 1,000,000 sorted cells, naive CD8 libraries were generated with 10%, 30% or 50% RNA. Sorting was used to obtain naive CD8 T cells (CD8+CD4-CCR7+CD45RA+). CDR1 and CDR2 (germline): SGHRS, YFSETQ. The length of the CDR3 is 15 residues. The ends lost 5 bases at V and 5 bases at J; junction bases unmatched: 5. The V call is TRBV5-1, the J call TRBJ2-5; 14 nucleotides agree with TRBD2. This TCR was sampled from a human donor in good health. Some libraries in this study had Jurkat cell RNA spiked in. Source material: naive CD8+ T cells from blood, with Jurkat cell RNA spiked in. The subset was: FACS-sorted CD8+CD4-CCR7+CD45RA+ naive T cells. This CDR3 reads CASRPWTSGRETQYF. In nucleotides, the CDR3 is TGCGCCAGCAGGCCATGGACTAGCGGGAGGGAGACCCAGTACTTC.